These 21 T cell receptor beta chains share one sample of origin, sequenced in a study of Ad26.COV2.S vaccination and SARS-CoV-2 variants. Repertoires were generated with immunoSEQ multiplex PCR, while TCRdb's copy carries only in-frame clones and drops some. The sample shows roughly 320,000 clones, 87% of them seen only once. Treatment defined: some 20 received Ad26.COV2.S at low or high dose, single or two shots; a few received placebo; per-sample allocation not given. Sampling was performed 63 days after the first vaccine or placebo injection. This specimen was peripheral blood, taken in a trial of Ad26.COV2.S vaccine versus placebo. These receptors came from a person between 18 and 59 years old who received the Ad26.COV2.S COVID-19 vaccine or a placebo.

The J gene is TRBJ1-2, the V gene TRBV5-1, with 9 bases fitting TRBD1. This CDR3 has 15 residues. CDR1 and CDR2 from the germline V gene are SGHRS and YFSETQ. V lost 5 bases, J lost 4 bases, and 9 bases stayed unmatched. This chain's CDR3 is CASRSGGQGTYGYTF. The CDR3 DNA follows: TGCGCCAGCAGGTCGGGGGGACAGGGAACCTATGGCTACACCTTC.

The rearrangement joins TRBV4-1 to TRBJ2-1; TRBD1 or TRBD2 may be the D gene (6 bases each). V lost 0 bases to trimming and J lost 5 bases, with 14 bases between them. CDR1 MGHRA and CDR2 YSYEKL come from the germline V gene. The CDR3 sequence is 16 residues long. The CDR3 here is CASSQDGRGLNNEQFF. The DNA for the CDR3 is TGCGCCAGCAGCCAAGATGGCCGGGGGCTAAACAATGAGCAGTTCTTC.

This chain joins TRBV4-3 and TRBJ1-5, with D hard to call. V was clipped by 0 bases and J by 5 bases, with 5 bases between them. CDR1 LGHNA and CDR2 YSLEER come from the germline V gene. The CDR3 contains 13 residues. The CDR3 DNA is TGCGCCAGCAGCCAAGACTGGGATCAGCCCCAGCATTTT. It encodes CASSQDWDQPQHF.

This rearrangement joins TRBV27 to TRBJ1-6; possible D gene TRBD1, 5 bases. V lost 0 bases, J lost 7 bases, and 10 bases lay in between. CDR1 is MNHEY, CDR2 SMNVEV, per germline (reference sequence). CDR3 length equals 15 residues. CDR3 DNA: TGTGCCAGCAGTTTATCGACAGCCTGGAATTCACCCCTCCACTTT. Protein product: CASSLSTAWNSPLHF.

The CDR3 loop is CASSLALYEQYF. Here the CDR3 DNA reads TGTGCCAGCAGCTTAGCGTTATACGAGCAGTACTTC. The chain recombines TRBV7-2 with TRBJ2-7; D gene ambiguous. With 0 bases removed from V and 4 bases from J, the gap between germline ends came to 4 bases. This CDR3 region has 12 residues. Germline lookup yields CDR1 SGHTA and CDR2 FQGNSA.

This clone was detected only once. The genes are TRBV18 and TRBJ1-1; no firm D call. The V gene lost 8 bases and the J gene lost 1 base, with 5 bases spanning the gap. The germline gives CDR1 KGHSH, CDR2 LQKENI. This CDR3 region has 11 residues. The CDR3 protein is CASLTNTEAFF. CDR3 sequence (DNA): TGTGCCAGCCTTACGAACACTGAAGCTTTCTTT.

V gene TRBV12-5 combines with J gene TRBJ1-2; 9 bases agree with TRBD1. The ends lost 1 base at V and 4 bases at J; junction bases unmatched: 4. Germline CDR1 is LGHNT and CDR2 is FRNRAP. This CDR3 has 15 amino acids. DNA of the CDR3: TGTGCTAGTGGTTTGGACGGACAGGGGATCTATGGCTACACCTTC. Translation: CASGLDGQGIYGYTF.

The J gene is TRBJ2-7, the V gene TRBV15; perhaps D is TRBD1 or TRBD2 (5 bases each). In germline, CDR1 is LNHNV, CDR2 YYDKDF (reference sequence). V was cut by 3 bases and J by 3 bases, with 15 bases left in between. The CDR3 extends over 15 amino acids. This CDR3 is CATSSGDLGGYEQYF. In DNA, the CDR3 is TGTGCCACCAGCAGTGGGGACCTTGGAGGCTACGAGCAGTACTTC.

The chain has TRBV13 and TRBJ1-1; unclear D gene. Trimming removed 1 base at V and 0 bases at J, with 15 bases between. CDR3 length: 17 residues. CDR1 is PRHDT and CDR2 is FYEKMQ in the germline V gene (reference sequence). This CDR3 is CASSLEGWSRLNTEAFF. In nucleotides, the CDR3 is TGTGCCAGCAGCTTAGAGGGTTGGAGTCGGTTGAACACTGAAGCTTTCTTT.

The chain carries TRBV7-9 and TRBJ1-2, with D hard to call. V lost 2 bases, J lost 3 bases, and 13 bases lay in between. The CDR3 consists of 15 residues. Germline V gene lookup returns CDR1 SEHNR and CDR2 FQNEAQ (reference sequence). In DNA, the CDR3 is TGTGCCAGCAGCTTAAGTCTCAGGACCTACTATGGCTACACCTTC. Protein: CASSLSLRTYYGYTF. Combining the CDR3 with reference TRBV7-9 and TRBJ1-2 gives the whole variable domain DTGVSQNPRHKITKRGQNVTFRCDPISEHNRLYWYRQTLGQGPEFLTYFQNEAQLEKSRLLSDRFSAERPKGSFSTLEIQRTEQGDSAMYLCASSLSLRTYYGYTFGSGTRLTVV.

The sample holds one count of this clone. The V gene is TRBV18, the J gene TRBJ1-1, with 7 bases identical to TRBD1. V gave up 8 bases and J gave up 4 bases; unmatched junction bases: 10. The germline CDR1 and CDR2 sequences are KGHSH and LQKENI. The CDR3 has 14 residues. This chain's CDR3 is CASADRVLSTEAFF. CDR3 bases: TGTGCCAGCGCAGACAGGGTGCTCTCCACTGAAGCTTTCTTT.

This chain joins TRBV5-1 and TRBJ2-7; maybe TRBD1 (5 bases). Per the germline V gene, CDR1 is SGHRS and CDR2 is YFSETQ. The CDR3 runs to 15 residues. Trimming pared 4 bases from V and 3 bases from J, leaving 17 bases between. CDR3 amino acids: CASSPLGAGYYEQYF. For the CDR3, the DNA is TGCGCCAGCAGCCCCCTAGGGGCTGGGTACTACGAGCAGTACTTC.

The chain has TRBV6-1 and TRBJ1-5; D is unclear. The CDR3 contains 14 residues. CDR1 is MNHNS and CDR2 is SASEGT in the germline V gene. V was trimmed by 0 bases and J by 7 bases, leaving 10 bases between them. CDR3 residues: CASSEAFNQQPQHF. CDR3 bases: TGTGCCAGCAGTGAAGCTTTTAACCAACAGCCCCAGCATTTT.

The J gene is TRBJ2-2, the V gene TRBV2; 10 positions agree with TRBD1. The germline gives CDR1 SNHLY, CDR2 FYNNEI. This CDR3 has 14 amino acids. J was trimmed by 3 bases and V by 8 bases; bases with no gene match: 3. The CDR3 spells CASGGTGDTGELFF. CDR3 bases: TGTGCCAGCGGGGGGACAGGGGACACCGGGGAGCTGTTTTTT. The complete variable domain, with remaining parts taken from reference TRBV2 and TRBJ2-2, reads EPEVTQTPSHQVTQMGQEVILRCVPISNHLYFYWYRQILGQKVEFLVSFYNNEISEKSEIFDDQFSVERPDGSNFTLKIRSTKLEDSAMYFCASGGTGDTGELFFGEGSRLTVL.

This CDR3 reads CASSLTLAGQDSEAFF. CDR3 DNA sequence: TGTGCCAGCAGCTTAACGTTGGCGGGACAGGACAGTGAAGCTTTCTTT. The chain carries TRBV7-3 and TRBJ1-1; TRBD1 aligns across 8 bases. Germline V gene data show CDR1 as SGHTA and CDR2 as FQGTGA. V lost 0 bases and J lost 7; bases outside the gene matches: 10. The CDR3 is 16 amino acids. Looking up the rest from reference TRBV7-3 and TRBJ1-1 gives the full variable domain: GAGVSQTPSNKVTEKGKYVELRCDPISGHTALYWYRQSLGQGPEFLIYFQGTGAADDSGLPNDRFFAVRPEGSVSTLKIQRTERGDSAVYLCASSLTLAGQDSEAFFGQGTRLTVV.

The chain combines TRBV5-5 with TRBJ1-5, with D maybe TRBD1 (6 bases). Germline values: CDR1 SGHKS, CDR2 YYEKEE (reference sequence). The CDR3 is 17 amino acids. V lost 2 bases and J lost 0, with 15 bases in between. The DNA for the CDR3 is TGTGCCAGCAGCTTTCATACAGGGCTGAATAGCAATCAGCCCCAGCATTTT. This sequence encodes CASSFHTGLNSNQPQHF.

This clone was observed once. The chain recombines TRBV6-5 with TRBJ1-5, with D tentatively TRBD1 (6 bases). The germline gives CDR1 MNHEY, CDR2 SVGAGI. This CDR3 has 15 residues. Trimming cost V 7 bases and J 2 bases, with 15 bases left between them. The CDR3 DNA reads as TGTGCCAGCAAGAGACAGGCCCAGGGCAATCAGCCCCAGCATTTT. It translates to CASKRQAQGNQPQHF.

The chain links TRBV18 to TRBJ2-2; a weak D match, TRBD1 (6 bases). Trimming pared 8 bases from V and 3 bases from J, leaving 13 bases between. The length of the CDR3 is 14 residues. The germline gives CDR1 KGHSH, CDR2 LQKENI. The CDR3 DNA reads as TGTGCCAGCCCTTCAGGGGCGGACACCGGGGAGCTGTTTTTT. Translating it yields CASPSGADTGELFF.

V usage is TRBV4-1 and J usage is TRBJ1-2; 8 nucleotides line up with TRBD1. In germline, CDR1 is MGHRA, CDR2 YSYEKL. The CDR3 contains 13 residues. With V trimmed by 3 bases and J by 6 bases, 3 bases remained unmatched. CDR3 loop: CASSHLQGDGYTF. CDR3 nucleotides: TGCGCCAGCAGCCACCTACAGGGGGATGGCTACACCTTC.

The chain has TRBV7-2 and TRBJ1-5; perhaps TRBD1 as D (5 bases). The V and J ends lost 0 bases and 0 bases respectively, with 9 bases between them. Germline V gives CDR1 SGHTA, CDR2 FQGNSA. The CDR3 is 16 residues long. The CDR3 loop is CASSLAGRYSNQPQHF. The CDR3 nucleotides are TGTGCCAGCAGCTTAGCGGGACGCTATAGCAATCAGCCCCAGCATTTT.

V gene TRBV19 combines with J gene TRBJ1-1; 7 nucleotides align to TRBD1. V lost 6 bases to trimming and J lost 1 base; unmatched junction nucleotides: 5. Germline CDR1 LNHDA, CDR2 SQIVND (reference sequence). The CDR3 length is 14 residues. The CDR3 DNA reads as TGTGCCAGTAGCCTACGACAGGGGAACACTGAAGCTTTCTTT. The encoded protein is CASSLRQGNTEAFF.